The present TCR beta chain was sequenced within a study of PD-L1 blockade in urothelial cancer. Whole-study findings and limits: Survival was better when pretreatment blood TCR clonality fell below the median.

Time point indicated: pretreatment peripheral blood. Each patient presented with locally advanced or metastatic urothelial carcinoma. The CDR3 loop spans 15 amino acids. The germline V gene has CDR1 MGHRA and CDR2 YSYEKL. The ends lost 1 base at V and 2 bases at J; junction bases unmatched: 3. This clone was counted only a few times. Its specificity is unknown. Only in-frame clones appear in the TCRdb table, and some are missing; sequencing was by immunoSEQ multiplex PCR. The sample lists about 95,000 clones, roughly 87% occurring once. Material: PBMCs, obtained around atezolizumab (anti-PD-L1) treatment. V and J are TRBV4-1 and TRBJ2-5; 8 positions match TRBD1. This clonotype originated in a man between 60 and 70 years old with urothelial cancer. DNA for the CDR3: TGCGCCAGCAGCCAAGTAAACAGGGGGCAAGAGACCCAGTACTTC. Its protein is CASSQVNRGQETQYF.